This paragraph covers one T cell receptor (beta chain) sequence. Its target is not known. Here immunoSEQ multiplex PCR was the method, and the copy in TCRdb shows in-frame clones only, minus some. The table includes under 60,000 clones, 67% detected once. These data are taken from a study of vaccination effects on CD4 cells after COVID-19. General study findings and limits: There was marked clonal contraction among infection- and vaccine-induced clones late after vaccination. Early post-infection timepoints were missing from the study, which also had few convalescent patients.

Culture proceeded for more than 8 days, and CD4+ T cells were then isolated. None of these healthy vaccinees had been infected with SARS-CoV-2 before vaccination. With V trimmed by 8 bases and J by 1 base, 11 bases remained unmatched. The CDR3 extends over 17 amino acids. Germline CDR1 MDHEN, CDR2 SYDVKM. This specimen consisted of CD4+ T cells from PBMCs cultured without peptide, obtained before COVID-19 vaccination. The rearrangement joins TRBV28 to TRBJ1-5; TRBD1 matches 10 bases. This sequence originates from a human donor who received a COVID-19 vaccine. CDR3 bases: TGTGCCAGCGGGAGACAGGGGGCGAGAACCAGCAATCAGCCCCAGCATTTT. It is translated as CASGRQGARTSNQPQHF.